The 19 T cell receptor beta chains given below trace back to one sample, sequenced in a study of CD8 T cells in ankylosing spondylitis (dated by TCRdb to the late 2010s). Libraries were prepared through 5' RACE. Instrument used: Illumina HiSeq 2500. Through fastp at Q25 and MiXCR, TCRdb rebuilt clones from the public reads, retaining in-frame beta chains. Every distinct CDR3 protein forms one entry, paired with its most common genes and DNA. In all, the sample holds 110,000 to 150,000 distinct CDR3 sequences, and 8% to 9% of those were seen once. The top ten clones comprise 6% to 9.5% of the sample. Material for sequencing was synovial fluid, either unsorted or a sorted T cell fraction (not recorded which). These receptors originate from a male donor with ankylosing spondylitis.

The gene calls are TRBV4-3 and TRBJ2-3; 9 nucleotides line up with TRBD1. The V gene end was trimmed by 6 bases and the J gene end by 3 bases; junction bases not matched to a gene: 10. The germline V gene has CDR1 LGHNA and CDR2 YSLEER. This CDR3 has 16 amino acids. CDR3 sequence reads: CASSLSGQGLTDTQYF. CDR3 sequence (DNA): TGCGCCAGCAGTCTTTCGGGACAGGGTCTGACAGATACGCAGTATTTT.

This clonotype was recorded at least ten times. The chain uses TRBV20-1 and TRBJ2-3, with a tentative D call TRBD2 (6 bases). Between the trimmed V and J ends, which lost 3 bases and 2 bases, there was a span of 15 bases. The CDR3 is 15 amino acids. Germline V gene data show CDR1 as DFQATT and CDR2 as SNEGSKA (reference sequence). DNA for the CDR3: TGCAGTGCTAGGGCTGGCGGGACGTCCACAGATACGCAGTATTTT. Its protein product is CSARAGGTSTDTQYF.

The CDR3 here is CASSVAGDNNEQFF. As DNA, the CDR3 is TGTGCCAGCAGCGTAGCGGGGGACAACAATGAGCAGTTCTTC. The chain is built from TRBV9 and TRBJ2-1; D possibly matches TRBD1 or TRBD2 (6 bases each). Trimming stripped 0 bases from V and 5 bases from J, with 9 bases between. In germline, CDR1 is SGDLS, CDR2 YYNGEE. This CDR3 region has 14 residues. The full variable domain, with the rest looked up from reference TRBV9 and TRBJ2-1, is DSGVTQTPKHLITATGQRVTLRCSPRSGDLSVYWYQQSLDQGLQFLIQYYNGEERAKGNILERFSAQQFPDLHSELNLSSLELGDSALYFCASSVAGDNNEQFFGPGTRLTVL.

Ten or more counts support this clonotype. V is TRBV2 and J is TRBJ1-2; D is perhaps TRBD1 (6 bases). V dropped 1 base and J dropped 4 bases, with 13 bases sitting between them. The length of the CDR3 is 15 residues. From germline, CDR1 is SNHLY and CDR2 FYNNEI. In DNA, the CDR3 is TGTGCCAGCAGTGAAGGGGCACAGGGATCCTATGGCTACACCTTC. Its translation is CASSEGAQGSYGYTF.

This clonotype was picked up a small number of times. The chain joins TRBV6-1 to TRBJ2-7, with 7 bases that match TRBD1. CDR3 length: 11 amino acids. In germline, CDR1 is MNHNS, CDR2 SASEGT. Trimming removed 7 bases from V and 7 bases from J; junction bases left unmatched: 4. The CDR3 protein is CASTLTGEQYF. As DNA, the CDR3 is TGTGCCAGCACCCTGACAGGGGAGCAGTACTTC.

The V gene is TRBV5-1, the J gene TRBJ1-2; D call uncertain. The CDR3 runs to 14 residues. Germline V gene sequence: CDR1 SGHRS, CDR2 YFSETQ. Trimming took 0 bases from V and 7 from J, leaving 13 bases between them. CDR3: CASSLDLGQSGYTF. For the CDR3, the DNA is TGCGCCAGCAGCTTGGACCTCGGGCAGTCTGGCTACACCTTC.

The table lists this clonotype with many counts. The chain recombines TRBV3-1 with TRBJ1-2; TRBD1 matches 7 bases. Germline lookup yields CDR1 LGHDT and CDR2 YNNKEL (reference sequence). Unmatched junction bases numbered 3, after V lost 1 base and J lost 4 bases. This CDR3 is built from 14 residues. The CDR3 DNA follows: TGTGCCAGCAGCCAAGGGACAGGCGGCTATGGCTACACCTTC. Translated, it gives CASSQGTGGYGYTF.

This clonotype was detected ten times or more. The J gene is TRBJ1-3, the V gene TRBV5-1, with unresolved D. Germline V gene sequence: CDR1 SGHRS, CDR2 YFSETQ. The CDR3 runs 15 residues. With 4 bases removed from V and 0 bases from J, the gap between germline ends came to 11 bases. In DNA, the CDR3 is TGCGCCAGCAGCCCTAACCCGGTCTCTGGAAACACCATATATTTT. Its translation is CASSPNPVSGNTIYF.

This clonotype appeared once. This chain connects TRBV18 to TRBJ2-1; TRBD2 aligns across 9 bases. Germline CDR1 is KGHSH and CDR2 is LQKENI. The ends lost 6 bases at V and 6 bases at J; junction bases unmatched: 9. The CDR3 totals 15 residues. The CDR3 loop reads CASSQEGLAGNEQFF. The CDR3 DNA reads TGTGCCAGCTCCCAAGAGGGACTAGCAGGCAATGAGCAGTTCTTC.

Here the CDR3 reads CASSAGLFGTQETQYF. CDR3 in DNA: TGCGCCAGCAGCGCCGGACTTTTCGGGACTCAAGAGACCCAGTACTTC. The V call is TRBV5-1, the J call TRBJ2-5, with D perhaps matching TRBD2 (6 bases). The germline gives CDR1 SGHRS, CDR2 YFSETQ. V was cut by 4 bases and J by 2 bases, with 18 bases left in between. The CDR3 runs 16 residues.

Only one count was recorded for this clonotype. The chain joins TRBV21-1 to TRBJ2-2; whether TRBD2, the table's D call, matches the DNA was not checked. TRBV21-1 corresponds to a pseudogene. The CDR3 loop spans 16 amino acids. The CDR3 is CASSMGRAANTGELFF. The CDR3 region has the DNA TGTGCCAGCAGCATGGGTAGGGCGGCAAACACCGGGGAGCTGTTTTTT.

This clonotype was counted ten times or more. The chain uses TRBV28 and TRBJ2-5; D is undetermined. Looked up from germline, CDR1 is MDHEN and CDR2 is SYDVKM. The V end was cut by 6 bases, the J end by 5 bases, with 10 bases between. The CDR3 spans 12 residues. CDR3 in amino acids: CASRFHGETQYF. Written as DNA, the CDR3 is TGTGCCAGCAGGTTTCATGGTGAGACCCAGTACTTC.

This clonotype was counted many times. The chain couples TRBV2 to TRBJ1-6; 12 nucleotides match TRBD1. Germline V gene lookup returns CDR1 SNHLY and CDR2 FYNNEI. CDR3 length: 14 amino acids. V dropped 2 bases and J dropped 11; count of bases not matched to a gene: 1. The CDR3 region has the DNA TGTGCCAGCAGTGAACGGGACAGGGGGCCACCCCTCCACTTT. Translating gives CASSERDRGPPLHF.

This clonotype was counted ten times or more. This rearrangement joins TRBV7-2 to TRBJ2-5; TRBD2 might be the D (6 bases). Germline-derived CDR1 and CDR2 are SGHTA and FQGNSA. V was clipped by 5 bases and J by 6 bases, with 10 bases between them. The CDR3 is made up of 12 amino acids. Here the CDR3 reads CASSPTSQTQYF. DNA of the CDR3: TGTGCCAGCAGCCCGACTAGTCAGACCCAGTACTTC.

This clonotype was detected only a few times. The chain joins TRBV28 to TRBJ2-7; no definite D call. This CDR3 has 14 amino acids. Germline V CDR1 and CDR2: MDHEN, SYDVKM. The germline V and J ends were trimmed by 6 bases and 2 bases, with 14 bases remaining between them. This CDR3 reads CASRPPGRAYEQYF. The DNA of the CDR3 is TGTGCCAGCAGACCCCCGGGCAGAGCCTACGAGCAGTACTTC.

This clonotype was detected many times. V usage is TRBV28 and J usage is TRBJ2-7; TRBD1 aligns across 9 bases. CDR3 length equals 15 residues. J lost 3 bases, V lost 2 bases, and 5 bases had no gene match. Looked up from germline, CDR1 is MDHEN and CDR2 is SYDVKM. The CDR3 nucleotides read TGTGCCAGCAGTTTAGGTACAGGGGGCTTCTACGAGCAGTACTTC. Protein: CASSLGTGGFYEQYF.

This clonotype was seen ten or more times. This CDR3 reads CSARPSGLAGGEQYF. Here the CDR3 DNA reads TGCAGTGCTAGACCCTCCGGCTTAGCGGGAGGCGAGCAGTACTTC. The chain joins TRBV20-1 to TRBJ2-7, with 10 nucleotides matching TRBD2. J gave up 6 bases and V 2 bases, and 10 bases lay outside the gene matches. The CDR3 sequence is 15 residues long. The germline gives CDR1 DFQATT, CDR2 SNEGSKA (reference sequence).

V usage is TRBV18 and J usage is TRBJ1-1; D uncertain. CDR1 KGHSH and CDR2 LQKENI come from the germline V gene. Trimming removed 6 bases at V and 6 bases at J, with 8 bases between. The CDR3 length is 11 residues. The CDR3 here is CASSHGAEAFF. CDR3 bases: TGTGCCAGCTCTCACGGGGCTGAAGCTTTCTTT.

This clonotype has ten or more counts. V gene TRBV6-1 combines with J gene TRBJ1-2, with D possibly TRBD1 on 5 matching bases. CDR1 is MNHNS and CDR2 is SASEGT in the germline V gene. CDR3 length equals 15 residues. The V gene lost 6 bases and the J gene lost 6 bases, with 20 bases spanning the gap. CDR3 bases: TGTGCCAGCAGAAGACCTAGGGACTGGGTTGATGGCTACACCTTC. This sequence encodes CASRRPRDWVDGYTF.